This passage covers 31 T cell receptor beta chains from one sample sequenced in a study of cytomegalovirus exposure and HLA in healthy donors. Assay: immunoSEQ multiplex PCR; the TCRdb copy retains only in-frame clones and omits some. The data show 160,000 or so clones, more than 75% seen once. Sequences were obtained from PBMCs. These receptors all stem from a man aged 18 to 35 in good health and CMV-seronegative.

The chain couples TRBV7-2 to TRBJ2-7; no reliable D call. Germline CDR1 SGHTA, CDR2 FQGNSA. Trimming removed 4 bases at V and 1 base at J, with 14 bases between. The CDR3 is 15 amino acids. The CDR3, as DNA: TGTGCCAGCAGCTCCGCCGGAGCGTCTTCCTACGAGCAGTACTTC. It is translated as CASSSAGASSYEQYF.

The V call is TRBV19, the J call TRBJ2-5; the D gene is possibly TRBD1 (5 bases). Trimming removed 4 bases from V and 3 bases from J, with 12 bases in between. The CDR3 runs to 14 residues. Per the germline V gene, CDR1 is LNHDA and CDR2 is SQIVND (reference sequence). The CDR3 is CASSNPTAEETQYF. The CDR3 region has the DNA TGTGCCAGTAGTAACCCGACAGCAGAAGAGACCCAGTACTTC.

The rearrangement uses TRBV7-8 and TRBJ2-7; D gene unclear. Trimming left V 3 bases short and J 1 base short, with 7 bases between. Germline-derived CDR1 and CDR2 are SGHVS and FQNEAQ. This CDR3 region has 13 residues. CDR3 residues: CASSFVESYEQYF. The DNA for the CDR3 is TGTGCCAGCAGCTTTGTAGAATCCTACGAGCAGTACTTC.

The chain recombines TRBV27 with TRBJ2-1; D is undetermined. V was cut by 0 bases and J by 6 bases, with 6 bases left in between. The CDR3 has 13 residues. Germline CDR1 and CDR2: MNHEY and SMNVEV (reference sequence). The CDR3 is CASSLSVVNEQFF. The CDR3 nucleotides read TGTGCCAGCAGTTTATCGGTAGTCAATGAGCAGTTCTTC.

This chain uses TRBV19 with TRBJ1-6; 9 nucleotides line up with TRBD1. The CDR3 runs 15 residues. Germline-derived CDR1 and CDR2 are LNHDA and SQIVND (reference sequence). The V gene end was trimmed by 3 bases and the J gene end by 7 bases; junction bases not matched to a gene: 4. The CDR3 sequence: CASSIGTGFNSPLHF. The CDR3 bases are TGTGCCAGTAGTATCGGGACAGGGTTCAATTCACCCCTCCACTTT.

The J gene is TRBJ2-1, the V gene TRBV7-2, with 7 bases fitting TRBD1. The germline V gene encodes CDR1 SGHTA and CDR2 FQGNSA. The CDR3 totals 15 residues. V shed 5 bases and J 5 bases; nucleotides not matched to a gene: 9. In nucleotides, the CDR3 is TGTGCCAGCAGCATCTCCGGGACAGCAAACAATGAGCAGTTCTTC. It specifies CASSISGTANNEQFF.

The chain is built from TRBV29-1 and TRBJ1-3; D gene unclear. The V end lost 6 bases, the J end lost 4 bases, and 16 bases lay between the germline ends. This CDR3 region has 14 residues. CDR1 is SQVTM, CDR2 ANQGSEA, per germline. The CDR3 bases are TGCAGCGTCGCGAGTGTGAGTACGGGAAACACCATATATTTT. It is translated as CSVASVSTGNTIYF.

The chain employs TRBV29-1 and TRBJ2-1; 9 bases align to TRBD2. The CDR3 sequence is 13 residues long. V lost 8 bases to trimming and J lost 3 bases; unmatched junction nucleotides: 5. The germline V gene encodes CDR1 SQVTM and CDR2 ANQGSEA. The CDR3 here is CSLLTSGYNEQFF. The DNA for the CDR3 is TGCAGCTTACTGACTAGCGGCTACAATGAGCAGTTCTTC.

This sequence joins TRBV6-1 and TRBJ2-4; 7 bases match TRBD1. This CDR3 has 14 residues. Germline V CDR1 and CDR2: MNHNS, SASEGT. V was clipped by 1 base and J by 8 bases; unmatched bases: 5. CDR3 nucleotides: TGTGCCAGCAGTGAAGGACAGGGTGGTTACATTCAGTACTTC. The encoded protein is CASSEGQGGYIQYF.

The J gene is TRBJ2-1, the V gene TRBV6-5, with 9 bases aligning to TRBD1. There are 14 residues in the CDR3. Trimming took 7 bases from V and 8 from J; bases not matched to a gene: 9. From germline, CDR1 is MNHEY and CDR2 SVGAGI. The CDR3, as DNA: TGTGCCAGCACCCCCCGGGACAGGGTCGATGAGCAGTTCTTC. Translated, it gives CASTPRDRVDEQFF.

The J gene is TRBJ2-7, the V gene TRBV28; TRBD1 aligns across 8 bases. Trimming cost V 6 bases and J 6 bases; bases outside gene matches: 7. Per germline, CDR1 MDHEN and CDR2 SYDVKM. This CDR3 contains 13 residues. For the CDR3, the DNA is TGTGCCAGCAGCCCGGACAGGGTTGGCGAGCAGTACGTC. Its protein is CASSPDRVGEQYV.

This sequence joins TRBV27 and TRBJ1-2; the D is unclear. CDR1 and CDR2 from the germline V gene are MNHEY and SMNVEV (reference sequence). V was cut by 7 bases and J by 5 bases, with 11 bases left in between. The CDR3 is made up of 12 amino acids. The CDR3 region has the DNA TGTGCCAGCAACCCTATGAGGTATGGCTACACCTTC. It translates to CASNPMRYGYTF.

The chain links TRBV29-1 to TRBJ1-1; D is undetermined. Trimming stripped 3 bases from V and 0 bases from J, with 14 bases between. The CDR3 extends over 15 amino acids. Germline values: CDR1 SQVTM, CDR2 ANQGSEA. The CDR3, as DNA: TGCAGCGTTGATTCCCCCGAACTAATGAACACTGAAGCTTTCTTT. Translating it yields CSVDSPELMNTEAFF.

The chain links TRBV6-1 to TRBJ2-7, with 10 bases aligning to TRBD2. The CDR3 runs to 15 residues. Germline values: CDR1 MNHNS, CDR2 SASEGT. V trimming: 7 bases; J trimming: 1 base; junction bases outside the gene matches: 7. CDR3 region: CASTKRGGESYEQYV. For the CDR3, the DNA is TGTGCCAGCACCAAGCGGGGGGGAGAGTCCTACGAGCAGTACGTC.

CDR3 region: CASSSQGQGRTEAFF. CDR3 bases: TGTGCCAGCAGTTCCCAGGGACAGGGAAGGACTGAAGCTTTCTTT. The V gene is TRBV28, the J gene TRBJ1-1; the match to TRBD1 covers 9 bases. In germline, CDR1 is MDHEN, CDR2 SYDVKM. There are 15 residues in the CDR3. Trimming took 4 bases from V and 5 from J; bases not matched to a gene: 8.

The CDR3 nucleotides are TGTGCCAGCAGTTACTCGAGGGACAGGGGATTTCATGGCTACACCTTC. Translation: CASSYSRDRGFHGYTF. The rearrangement links TRBV6-5 to TRBJ1-2, with TRBD1 matching 10 bases. CDR1 MNHEY and CDR2 SVGAGI come from the germline V gene. With 0 bases clipped from V and 6 bases from J, the junction kept 7 bases outside the gene matches. The CDR3 length is 16 residues.

In its sample, this clone was seen a few times. The chain has TRBV5-4 and TRBJ1-2; the match to TRBD1 covers 9 bases. The V gene end was trimmed by 4 bases and the J gene end by 4 bases; junction bases not matched to a gene: 8. The CDR3 runs 15 residues. The V gene's germline CDR1 is SGHNT and CDR2 YYREEE (reference sequence). The CDR3 reads CASSGGTGKGYGYTF. CDR3 bases: TGTGCCAGCAGCGGGGGGACAGGGAAAGGCTATGGCTACACCTTC. Full variable domain (remainder filled in from reference TRBV5-4 and TRBJ1-2): ETGVTQSPTHLIKTRGQQVTLRCSSQSGHNTVSWYQQALGQGPQFIFQYYREEENGRGNFPPRFSGLQFPNYSSELNVNALELDDSALYLCASSGGTGKGYGYTFGSGTRLTVV.

The chain links TRBV27 to TRBJ2-1, with D perhaps TRBD1 (6 bases). Trimming removed 2 bases from V and 5 bases from J, with 10 bases in between. The CDR3 is made up of 14 amino acids. The germline V gene has CDR1 MNHEY and CDR2 SMNVEV (reference sequence). The DNA for the CDR3 is TGTGCCAGCAGTTTACGGACAGCCAACAATGAGCAGTTCTTC. Its translation: CASSLRTANNEQFF.

The chain couples TRBV2 to TRBJ2-7; D is uncertain. This CDR3 comprises 13 residues. From germline, CDR1 is SNHLY and CDR2 FYNNEI. V lost 7 bases to trimming and J lost 3 bases, with 13 bases between them. The DNA for the CDR3 is TGTGCCAGCACAAACCGGCGGCTCTACGAGCAGTACGTC. Its translation: CASTNRRLYEQYV.

This chain uses TRBV4-1 with TRBJ2-7; TRBD2 is a possible D gene (5 bases). From germline, CDR1 is MGHRA and CDR2 YSYEKL. Deletions cut 2 bases from V and 5 bases from J, with 16 bases between. The CDR3 is 15 amino acids. The CDR3 sequence: CASSQREGHSHEQYF. CDR3 nucleotide sequence: TGCGCCAGCAGCCAAAGAGAGGGCCATTCCCACGAGCAGTACTTC.

This clone has just one count. The chain couples TRBV7-9 to TRBJ1-1; D may be TRBD1 (6 bases). Per the germline V gene, CDR1 is SEHNR and CDR2 is FQNEAQ (reference sequence). Trimming took off 0 bases at V and 1 base at J, with 6 bases between the two ends. The CDR3 contains 14 residues. CDR3: CASSLAGGNTEAFF. The CDR3 nucleotides are TGTGCCAGCAGCTTAGCAGGGGGGAACACTGAAGCTTTCTTT.

The rearrangement uses TRBV5-4 and TRBJ2-3, with a tentative D call TRBD2 (5 bases). Trimming took 0 bases from V and 0 from J, leaving 11 bases between them. Germline CDR1 SGHNT, CDR2 YYREEE (reference sequence). The CDR3 is made up of 16 amino acids. For the CDR3, the DNA is TGTGCCAGCAGCTTGGTCGGCGGGCTAAGCACAGATACGCAGTATTTT. Translation: CASSLVGGLSTDTQYF.

The V and J genes are TRBV29-1 and TRBJ2-7; 7 bases map to TRBD1. Per the germline V gene, CDR1 is SQVTM and CDR2 is ANQGSEA. The CDR3 is 13 amino acids. Germline trimming cut 6 bases from V and 0 bases from J; bases unmatched to any gene: 5. The CDR3 nucleotides read TGCAGCGTCTCGGGACAGAGCTCCTACGAGCAGTACTTC. This codes for CSVSGQSSYEQYF.

The chain employs TRBV5-4 and TRBJ2-1; maybe TRBD1 (6 bases). Trimming removed 0 bases at V and 0 bases at J, with 10 bases between. From germline, CDR1 is SGHNT and CDR2 YYREEE (reference sequence). This CDR3 spans 16 amino acids. CDR3 nucleotide sequence: TGTGCCAGCAGCTTGGAGGGGGATAGCTCCTACAATGAGCAGTTCTTC. Its translation is CASSLEGDSSYNEQFF. The whole variable domain, remainder taken from reference TRBV5-4 and TRBJ2-1, is ETGVTQSPTHLIKTRGQQVTLRCSSQSGHNTVSWYQQALGQGPQFIFQYYREEENGRGNFPPRFSGLQFPNYSSELNVNALELDDSALYLCASSLEGDSSYNEQFFGPGTRLTVL.

This clone showed up just a few times. The gene calls are TRBV4-1 and TRBJ2-7; no firm D call. V was pared by 4 bases and J by 1 base, with 8 bases between. The CDR3 has 13 amino acids. Germline CDR1 MGHRA, CDR2 YSYEKL. In nucleotides, the CDR3 is TGCGCCAGCAGCCTCCCAGGTTCCTACGAGCAGTACTTC. It is translated as CASSLPGSYEQYF.

The gene calls are TRBV4-3 and TRBJ1-1; D possibly corresponds to TRBD1 (5 bases). Trimming took off 8 bases at V and 6 bases at J, with 16 bases between the two ends. Germline lookup yields CDR1 LGHNA and CDR2 YSLEER. The CDR3 runs to 13 residues. The CDR3 sequence is CASGGLLGAEAFF. The CDR3 nucleotides read TGCGCCAGCGGGGGACTACTTGGGGCTGAAGCTTTCTTT.

Only a few counts were recorded for this clone. The chain combines TRBV7-6 with TRBJ1-1, with D possibly matching TRBD1 (5 bases). Germline CDR1 SGHVS, CDR2 FNYEAQ. The V end was cut by 5 bases, the J end by 0 bases, with 10 bases between. This CDR3 region has 14 residues. The CDR3 here is CASSPGFMNTEAFF. The CDR3 DNA is TGTGCCAGCAGCCCAGGGTTTATGAACACTGAAGCTTTCTTT. The whole variable domain, filled in from reference TRBV7-6 and TRBJ1-1, reads GAGVSQSPRYKVTKRGQDVALRCDPISGHVSLYWYRQALGQGPEFLTYFNYEAQQDKSGLPNDRFSAERPEGSISTLTIQRTEQRDSAMYRCASSPGFMNTEAFFGQGTRLTVV.

This rearrangement joins TRBV7-2 to TRBJ1-1; possibly TRBD1 for D (5 bases). V lost 5 bases and J lost 4, with 17 bases in between. The CDR3 contains 15 residues. Germline V gene lookup returns CDR1 SGHTA and CDR2 FQGNSA. The DNA for the CDR3 is TGTGCCAGCAGCCGCCGGGACTCCCCCCCCACTGAAGCTTTCTTT. Its translation: CASSRRDSPPTEAFF.

The rearrangement joins TRBV7-8 to TRBJ2-7; TRBD1 matches at 7 bases. Germline lookup yields CDR1 SGHVS and CDR2 FQNEAQ. The V segment lost 1 base and the J segment 2 bases; nucleotides outside the gene matches: 2. The CDR3 is 14 amino acids. As DNA, the CDR3 is TGTGCCAGCAGCTTAGGGGACAGAACCTACGAGCAGTACGTC. It codes for CASSLGDRTYEQYV.

The genes are TRBV12-5 and TRBJ2-1; the match to TRBD2 covers 7 bases. Germline V lookup: CDR1 LGHNT, CDR2 FRNRAP. CDR3 length: 16 residues. Germline trimming cut 1 base from V and 9 bases from J; bases unmatched to any gene: 12. The CDR3 nucleotides are TGTGCTAGTGGTTTGGCTTTAGCGGGTAGTCCCTCTGAGCAGTTCTTC. Amino acids: CASGLALAGSPSEQFF.

The V gene is TRBV2, the J gene TRBJ2-5; TRBD2 agrees at 7 bases. The CDR3 has 14 residues. V lost 11 bases to trimming and J lost 3 bases; unmatched junction nucleotides: 12. From germline, CDR1 is SNHLY and CDR2 FYNNEI. The CDR3 nucleotides are TGTGCCGGACTACGAGCGGGGAGTAAAGAGACCCAGTACTTC. Its translation is CAGLRAGSKETQYF.